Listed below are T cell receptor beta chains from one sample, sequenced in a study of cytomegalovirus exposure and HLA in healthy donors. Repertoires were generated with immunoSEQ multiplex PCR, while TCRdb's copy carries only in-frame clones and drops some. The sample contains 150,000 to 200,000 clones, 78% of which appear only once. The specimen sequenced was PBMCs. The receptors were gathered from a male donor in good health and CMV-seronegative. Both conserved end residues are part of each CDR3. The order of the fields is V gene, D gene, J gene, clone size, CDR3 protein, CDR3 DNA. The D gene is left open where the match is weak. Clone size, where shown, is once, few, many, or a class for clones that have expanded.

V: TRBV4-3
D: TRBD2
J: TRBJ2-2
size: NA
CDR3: CASSQEGLAGDTGELFF
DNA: TGCGCCAGCAGCCAAGAAGGACTAGCGGGAGACACCGGGGAGCTGTTTTTT

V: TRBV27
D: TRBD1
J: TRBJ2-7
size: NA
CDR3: CASSLLGQGYEQYF
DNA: TGTGCCAGCAGTTTACTCGGACAGGGCTACGAGCAGTACTTC

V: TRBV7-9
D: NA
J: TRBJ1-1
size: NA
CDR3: CASTRGDTEAFF
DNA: TGTGCCAGCACCCGCGGGGACACTGAAGCTTTCTTT

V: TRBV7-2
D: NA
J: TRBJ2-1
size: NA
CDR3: CASSLVTLSSYNEQFF
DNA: TGTGCCAGCAGCTTAGTTACCTTGAGCTCCTACAATGAGCAGTTCTTC

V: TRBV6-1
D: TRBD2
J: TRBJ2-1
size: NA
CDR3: CASSEWWEGLLEQFF
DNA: TGTGCCAGCAGTGAATGGTGGGAGGGCCTGCTTGAGCAGTTCTTC

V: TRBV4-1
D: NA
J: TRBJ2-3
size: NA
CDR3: CASSQEASSTDTQYF
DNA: TGCGCCAGCAGCCAAGAGGCCTCTAGCACAGATACGCAGTATTTT

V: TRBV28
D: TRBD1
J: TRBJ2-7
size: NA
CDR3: CASSVTGAIPYEQYF
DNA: TGTGCCAGCAGTGTGACAGGGGCAATTCCCTACGAGCAGTACTTC

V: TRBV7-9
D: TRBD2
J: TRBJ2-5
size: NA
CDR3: CASSAGLAGGQETQYF
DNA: TGTGCCAGCAGCGCGGGACTAGCGGGAGGTCAAGAGACCCAGTACTTC

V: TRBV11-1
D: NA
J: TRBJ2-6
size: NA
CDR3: CASSSEQGFSGANVLTF
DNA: TGTGCCAGCAGCTCCGAACAGGGCTTCTCTGGGGCCAACGTCCTGACTTTC

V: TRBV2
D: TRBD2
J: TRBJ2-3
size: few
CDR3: CASSEEGSGGAADTQYF
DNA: TGTGCCAGCAGCGAAGAAGGTAGCGGGGGGGCAGCAGATACGCAGTATTTT

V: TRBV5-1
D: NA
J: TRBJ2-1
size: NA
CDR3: CASSSDIGGQFF
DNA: TGCGCCAGCAGCTCGGATATTGGAGGGCAGTTCTTC

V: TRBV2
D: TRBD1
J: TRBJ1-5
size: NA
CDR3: CASSGTGGDQPQHF
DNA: TGTGCCAGCAGTGGGACAGGGGGGGATCAGCCCCAGCATTTT

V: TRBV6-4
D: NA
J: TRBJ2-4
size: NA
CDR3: CASSDEGAKNIQYF
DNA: TGTGCCAGCAGTGACGAGGGAGCCAAAAACATTCAGTACTTC

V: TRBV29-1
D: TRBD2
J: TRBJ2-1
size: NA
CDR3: CSAWSGRAQNEQFF
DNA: TGCAGCGCCTGGAGCGGGAGGGCCCAGAATGAGCAGTTCTTC

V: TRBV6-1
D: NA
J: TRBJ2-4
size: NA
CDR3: CASSETGIGDIQYF
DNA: TGTGCCAGCAGCGAAACAGGGATTGGGGACATTCAGTACTTC

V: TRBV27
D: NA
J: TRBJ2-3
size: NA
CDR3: CASSLRQTASTDTQYF
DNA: TGTGCCAGCAGTTTAAGACAGACCGCTAGCACAGATACGCAGTATTTT

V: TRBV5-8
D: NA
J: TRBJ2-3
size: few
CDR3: CASSLRRADTQYF
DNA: TGTGCCAGCAGCTTGAGGCGGGCAGATACGCAGTATTTT

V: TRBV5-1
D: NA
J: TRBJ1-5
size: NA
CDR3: CASSPSFNSNQPQHF
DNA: TGCGCCAGCAGCCCCAGTTTCAATAGCAATCAGCCCCAGCATTTT

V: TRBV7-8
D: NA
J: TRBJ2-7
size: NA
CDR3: CASSLRTPAGEQYF
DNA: TGTGCCAGCAGCTTAAGGACTCCTGCTGGCGAGCAGTACTTC

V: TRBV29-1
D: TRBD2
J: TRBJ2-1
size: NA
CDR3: CSVQGTSGSLYNEQFF
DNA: TGCAGCGTACAAGGGACTAGCGGGAGCCTCTACAATGAGCAGTTCTTC

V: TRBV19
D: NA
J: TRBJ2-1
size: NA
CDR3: CASSGVLGSNEQFF
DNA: TGTGCCTCCTCCGGGGTCCTGGGTTCCAATGAGCAGTTCTTC

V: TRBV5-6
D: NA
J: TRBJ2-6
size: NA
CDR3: CASSLEGAGANVLTF
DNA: TGTGCCAGCAGCTTGGAAGGGGCTGGGGCCAACGTCCTGACTTTC

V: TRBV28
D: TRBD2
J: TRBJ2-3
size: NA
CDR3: CASSASGSFGDTQYF
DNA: TGTGCCAGCAGTGCCAGCGGGAGTTTCGGAGATACGCAGTATTTT

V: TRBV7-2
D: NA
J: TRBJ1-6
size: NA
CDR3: CASSLSYVAPLHF
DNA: TGTGCCAGCAGCTTATCTTACGTAGCACCCCTCCACTTT

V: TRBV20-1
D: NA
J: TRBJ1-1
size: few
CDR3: CSARVMSEAFF
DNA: TGCAGTGCTAGAGTTATGTCGGAAGCTTTCTTT

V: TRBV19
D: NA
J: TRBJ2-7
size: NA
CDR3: CASSRGNTYEQYF
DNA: TGTGCCAGTAGTCGAGGGAACACCTACGAGCAGTACTTC

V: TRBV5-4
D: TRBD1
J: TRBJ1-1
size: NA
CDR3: CASSLVAGGMNTEAFF
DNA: TGTGCCAGCAGCTTGGTGGCAGGGGGCATGAACACTGAAGCTTTCTTT

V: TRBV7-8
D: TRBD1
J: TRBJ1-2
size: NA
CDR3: CASSYGQGNYGYTF
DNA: TGTGCCAGCAGCTATGGACAGGGAAACTATGGCTACACCTTC

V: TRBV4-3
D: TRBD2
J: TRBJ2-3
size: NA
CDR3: CASSQDSGFAGGPDTQYF
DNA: TGCGCCAGCAGCCAAGATTCAGGCTTCGCGGGGGGGCCAGATACGCAGTATTTT

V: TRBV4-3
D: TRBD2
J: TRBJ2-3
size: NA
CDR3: CASSQEARRAGGGDTQYF
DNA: TGCGCCAGCAGCCAAGAGGCCCGTCGGGCGGGGGGTGGAGATACGCAGTATTTT

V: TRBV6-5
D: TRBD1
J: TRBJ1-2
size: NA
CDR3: CASSPDRGLGYTF
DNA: TGTGCCAGCAGTCCCGACAGGGGCTTGGGCTACACCTTC

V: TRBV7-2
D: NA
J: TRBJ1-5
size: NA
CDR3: CASSLDGSQTQHF
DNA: TGTGCCAGCAGCTTGGATGGGAGTCAGACCCAGCATTTT

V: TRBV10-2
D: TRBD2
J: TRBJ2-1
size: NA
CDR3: CASRTGTSSNEQFF
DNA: TGCGCCAGCAGGACCGGGACTAGCAGCAATGAGCAGTTCTTC

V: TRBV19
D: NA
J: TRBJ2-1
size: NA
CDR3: CASSGPTYNEQFF
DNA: TGTGCCAGTAGCGGTCCTACCTACAATGAGCAGTTCTTC

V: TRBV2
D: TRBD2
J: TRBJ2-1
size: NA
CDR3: CASGRLAGPDNEQFF
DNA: TGTGCCAGCGGCCGACTAGCGGGTCCGGACAATGAGCAGTTCTTC

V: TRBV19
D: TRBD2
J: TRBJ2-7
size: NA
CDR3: CASSTWTSSYEQYF
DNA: TGTGCCAGTAGTACTTGGACTAGCTCCTACGAGCAGTACTTC

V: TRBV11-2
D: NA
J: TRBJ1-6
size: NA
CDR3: CASSPFGNSPLHF
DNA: TGTGCCAGCAGCCCATTCGGTAATTCACCCCTCCACTTT

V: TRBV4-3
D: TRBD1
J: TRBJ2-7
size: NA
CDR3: CASSQAWTGTGNEQYF
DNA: TGCGCCAGCAGCCAAGCTTGGACAGGGACTGGAAACGAGCAGTACTTC

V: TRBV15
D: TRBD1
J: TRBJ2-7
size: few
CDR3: CATSRGRGSEQYF
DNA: TGTGCCACCAGCAGGGGCAGGGGGAGCGAGCAGTACTTC

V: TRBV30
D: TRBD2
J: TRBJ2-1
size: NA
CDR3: CAWSPAGGIDEQFF
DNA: TGTGCCTGGAGTCCGGCGGGAGGGATCGATGAGCAGTTCTTC

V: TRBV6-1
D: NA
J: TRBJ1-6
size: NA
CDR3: CASRGVNRERSPLHF
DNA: TGTGCCAGCAGGGGGGTCAACAGGGAGCGATCACCCCTCCACTTT

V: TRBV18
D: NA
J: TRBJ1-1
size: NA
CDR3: CASSPYSNTEAFF
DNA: TGTGCCAGCTCACCATATTCCAACACTGAAGCTTTCTTT

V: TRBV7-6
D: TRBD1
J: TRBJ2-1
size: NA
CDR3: CASSLGTGAGEQFF
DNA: TGTGCCAGCAGCTTAGGGACAGGGGCCGGTGAGCAGTTCTTC

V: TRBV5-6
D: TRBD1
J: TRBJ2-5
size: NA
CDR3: CASSPGQGQETQYF
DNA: TGTGCCAGCAGCCCTGGACAGGGTCAAGAGACCCAGTACTTC

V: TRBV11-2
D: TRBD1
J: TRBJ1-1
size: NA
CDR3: CASSPGQANTEAFF
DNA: TGTGCCAGCAGCCCGGGACAGGCGAACACTGAAGCTTTCTTT

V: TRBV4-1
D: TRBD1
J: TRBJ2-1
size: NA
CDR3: CASSRGTGAYNEQFF
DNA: TGCGCCAGCAGCCGGGGGACAGGGGCCTACAATGAGCAGTTCTTC

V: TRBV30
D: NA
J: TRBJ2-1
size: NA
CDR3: CAWSVGAYNEQFF
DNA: TGTGCCTGGAGTGTAGGGGCCTACAATGAGCAGTTCTTC

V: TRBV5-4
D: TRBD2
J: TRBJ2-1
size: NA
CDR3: CASSHPLAGEYNEQFF
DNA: TGTGCCAGCAGCCACCCCCTAGCGGGGGAATACAATGAGCAGTTCTTC

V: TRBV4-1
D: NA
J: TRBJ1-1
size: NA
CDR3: CASSQLTGSIRNTEAFF
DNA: TGCGCCAGCAGCCAACTGACAGGTTCGATCAGGAACACTGAAGCTTTCTTT

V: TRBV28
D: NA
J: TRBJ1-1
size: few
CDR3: CASSSRTEAFF
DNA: TGTGCCAGCAGTTCTCGCACTGAAGCTTTCTTT

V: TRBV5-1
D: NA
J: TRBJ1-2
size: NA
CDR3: CASSLGDIGYGYTF
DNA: TGCGCCAGCAGCTTGGGGGACATCGGCTATGGCTACACCTTC

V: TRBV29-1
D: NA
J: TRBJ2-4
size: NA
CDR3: CSVEEGTGGGSNIQYF
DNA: TGCAGCGTTGAAGAAGGGACGGGGGGCGGGTCAAACATTCAGTACTTC

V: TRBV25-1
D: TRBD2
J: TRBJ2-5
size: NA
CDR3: CASSLAGGKETQYF
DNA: TGTGCCAGCAGTTTGGCGGGAGGTAAAGAGACCCAGTACTTC

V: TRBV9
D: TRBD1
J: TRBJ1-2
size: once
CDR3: CASSSTGGWYGYTF
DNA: TGTGCCAGCAGCTCCACAGGGGGTTGGTATGGCTACACCTTC